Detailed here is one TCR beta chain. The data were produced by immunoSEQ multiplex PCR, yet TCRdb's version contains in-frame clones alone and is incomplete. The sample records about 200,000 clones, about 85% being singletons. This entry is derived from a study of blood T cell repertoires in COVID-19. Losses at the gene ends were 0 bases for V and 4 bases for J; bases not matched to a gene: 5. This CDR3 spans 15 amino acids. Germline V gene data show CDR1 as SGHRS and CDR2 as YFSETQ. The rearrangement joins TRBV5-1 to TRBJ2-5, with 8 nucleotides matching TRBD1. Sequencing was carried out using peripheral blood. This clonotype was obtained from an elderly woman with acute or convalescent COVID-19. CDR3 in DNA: TGCGCCAGCAGCTTGGGGGACAGGAGACCAGAGACCCAGTACTTC. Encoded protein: CASSLGDRRPETQYF. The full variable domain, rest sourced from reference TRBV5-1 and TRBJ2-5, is KAGVTQTPRYLIKTRGQQVTLSCSPISGHRSVSWYQQTPGQGLQFLFEYFSETQRNKGNFPGRFSGRQFSNSRSEMNVSTLELGDSALYLCASSLGDRRPETQYFGPGTRLLVL.